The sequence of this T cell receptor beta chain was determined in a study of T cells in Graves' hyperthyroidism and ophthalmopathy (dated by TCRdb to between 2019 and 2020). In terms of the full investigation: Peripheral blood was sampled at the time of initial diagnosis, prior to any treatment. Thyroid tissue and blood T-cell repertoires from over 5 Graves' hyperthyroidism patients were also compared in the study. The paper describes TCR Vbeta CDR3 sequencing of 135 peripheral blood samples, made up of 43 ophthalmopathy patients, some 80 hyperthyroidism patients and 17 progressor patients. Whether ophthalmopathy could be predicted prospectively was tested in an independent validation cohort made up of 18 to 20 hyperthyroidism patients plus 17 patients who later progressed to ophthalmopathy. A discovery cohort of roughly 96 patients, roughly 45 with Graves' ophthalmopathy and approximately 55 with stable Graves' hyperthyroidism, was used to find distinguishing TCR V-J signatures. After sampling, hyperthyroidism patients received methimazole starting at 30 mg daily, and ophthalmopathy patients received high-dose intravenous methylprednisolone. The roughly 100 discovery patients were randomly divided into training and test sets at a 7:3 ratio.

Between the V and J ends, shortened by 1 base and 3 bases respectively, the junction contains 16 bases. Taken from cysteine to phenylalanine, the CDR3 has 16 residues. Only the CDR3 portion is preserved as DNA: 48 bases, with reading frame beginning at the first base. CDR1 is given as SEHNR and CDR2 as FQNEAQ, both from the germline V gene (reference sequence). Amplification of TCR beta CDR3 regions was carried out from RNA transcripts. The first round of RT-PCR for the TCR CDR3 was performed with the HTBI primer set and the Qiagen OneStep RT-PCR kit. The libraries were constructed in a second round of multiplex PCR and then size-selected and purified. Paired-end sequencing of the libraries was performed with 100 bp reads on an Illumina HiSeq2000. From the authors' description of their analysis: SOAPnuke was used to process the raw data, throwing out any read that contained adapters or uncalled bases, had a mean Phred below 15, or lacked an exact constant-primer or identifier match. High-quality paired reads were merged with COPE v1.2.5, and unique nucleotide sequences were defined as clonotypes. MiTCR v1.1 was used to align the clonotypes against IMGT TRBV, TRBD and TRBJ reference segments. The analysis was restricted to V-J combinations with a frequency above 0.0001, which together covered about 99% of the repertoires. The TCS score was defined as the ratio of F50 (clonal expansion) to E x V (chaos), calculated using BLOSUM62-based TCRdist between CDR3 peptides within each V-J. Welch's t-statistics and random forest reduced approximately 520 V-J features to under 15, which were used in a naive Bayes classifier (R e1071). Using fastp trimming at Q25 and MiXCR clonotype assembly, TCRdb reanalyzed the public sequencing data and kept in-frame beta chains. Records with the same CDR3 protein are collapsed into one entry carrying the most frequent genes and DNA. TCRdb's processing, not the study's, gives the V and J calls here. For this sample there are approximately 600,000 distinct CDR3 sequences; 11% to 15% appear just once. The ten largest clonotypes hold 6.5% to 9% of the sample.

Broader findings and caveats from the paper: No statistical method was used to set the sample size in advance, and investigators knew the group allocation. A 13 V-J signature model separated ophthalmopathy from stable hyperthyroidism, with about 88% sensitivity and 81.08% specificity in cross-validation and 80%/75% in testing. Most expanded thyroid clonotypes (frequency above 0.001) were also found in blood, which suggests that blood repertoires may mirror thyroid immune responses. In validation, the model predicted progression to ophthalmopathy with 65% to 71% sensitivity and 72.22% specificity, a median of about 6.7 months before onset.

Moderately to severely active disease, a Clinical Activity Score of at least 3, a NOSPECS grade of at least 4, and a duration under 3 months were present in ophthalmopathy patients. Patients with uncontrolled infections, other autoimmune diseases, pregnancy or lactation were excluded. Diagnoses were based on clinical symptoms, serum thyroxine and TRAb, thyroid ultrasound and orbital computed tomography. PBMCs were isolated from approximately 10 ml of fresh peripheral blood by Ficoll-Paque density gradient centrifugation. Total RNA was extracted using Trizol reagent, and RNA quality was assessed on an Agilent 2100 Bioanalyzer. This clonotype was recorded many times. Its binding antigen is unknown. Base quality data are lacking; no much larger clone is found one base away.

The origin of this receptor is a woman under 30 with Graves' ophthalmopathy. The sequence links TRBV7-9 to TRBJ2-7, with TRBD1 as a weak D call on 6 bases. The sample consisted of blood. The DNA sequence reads TGTGCCAGCAGCTTAGTAGGGGGAAGGGATAGCTACGAGCAGTACTTC. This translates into CASSLVGGRDSYEQYF. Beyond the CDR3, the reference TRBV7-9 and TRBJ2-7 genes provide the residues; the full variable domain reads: DTGVSQNPRHKITKRGQNVTFRCDPISEHNRLYWYRQTLGQGPEFLTYFQNEAQLEKSRLLSDRFSAERPKGSFSTLEIQRTEQGDSAMYLCASSLVGGRDSYEQYFGPGTRLTVT.